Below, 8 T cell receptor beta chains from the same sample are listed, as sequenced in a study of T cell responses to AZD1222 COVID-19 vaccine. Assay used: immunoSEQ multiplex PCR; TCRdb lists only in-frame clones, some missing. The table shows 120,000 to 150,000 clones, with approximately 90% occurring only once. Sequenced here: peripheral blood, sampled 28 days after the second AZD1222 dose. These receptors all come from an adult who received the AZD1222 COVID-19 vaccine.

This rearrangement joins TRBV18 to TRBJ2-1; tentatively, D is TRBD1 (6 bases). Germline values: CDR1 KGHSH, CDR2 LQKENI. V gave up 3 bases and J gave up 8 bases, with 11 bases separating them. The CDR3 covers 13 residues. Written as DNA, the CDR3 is TGTGCCAGCTCACCGGGCAGGGGTTATGAGCAGTTCTTC. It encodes CASSPGRGYEQFF.

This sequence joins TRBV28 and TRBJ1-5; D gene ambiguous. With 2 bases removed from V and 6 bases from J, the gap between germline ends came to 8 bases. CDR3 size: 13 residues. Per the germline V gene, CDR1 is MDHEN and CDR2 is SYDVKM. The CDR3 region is CASSLAGSQPQHF. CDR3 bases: TGTGCCAGCAGTTTAGCGGGGAGTCAGCCCCAGCATTTT.

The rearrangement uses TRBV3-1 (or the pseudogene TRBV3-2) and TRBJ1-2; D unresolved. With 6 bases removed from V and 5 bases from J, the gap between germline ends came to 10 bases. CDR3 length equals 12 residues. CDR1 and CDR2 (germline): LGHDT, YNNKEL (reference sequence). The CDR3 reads CASRDKKYGYTF. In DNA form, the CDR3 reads TGTGCCAGCAGGGATAAGAAGTATGGCTACACCTTC.

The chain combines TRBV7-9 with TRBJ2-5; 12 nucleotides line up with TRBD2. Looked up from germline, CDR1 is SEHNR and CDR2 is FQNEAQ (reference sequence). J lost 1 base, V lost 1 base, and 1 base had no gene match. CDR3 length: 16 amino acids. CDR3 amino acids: CASSLGLAGAQETQYF. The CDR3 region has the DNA TGTGCCAGCAGCTTAGGACTAGCGGGGGCCCAAGAGACCCAGTACTTC. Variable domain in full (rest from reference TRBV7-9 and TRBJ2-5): DTGVSQNPRHKITKRGQNVTFRCDPISEHNRLYWYRQTLGQGPEFLTYFQNEAQLEKSRLLSDRFSAERPKGSFSTLEIQRTEQGDSAMYLCASSLGLAGAQETQYFGPGTRLLVL.

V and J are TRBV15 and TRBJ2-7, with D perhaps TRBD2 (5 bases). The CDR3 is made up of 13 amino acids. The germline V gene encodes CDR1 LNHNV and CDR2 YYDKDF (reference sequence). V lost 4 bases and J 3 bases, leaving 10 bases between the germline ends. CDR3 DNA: TGTGCCACCAGCAAGCGGCCCCACTACGAGCAGTACTTC. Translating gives CATSKRPHYEQYF.

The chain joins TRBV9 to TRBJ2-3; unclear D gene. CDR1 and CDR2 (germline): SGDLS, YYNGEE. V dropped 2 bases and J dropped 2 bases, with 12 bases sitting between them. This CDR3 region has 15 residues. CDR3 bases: TGTGCCAGCAGCGTTGGATCGAAAAACACAGATACGCAGTATTTT. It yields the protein CASSVGSKNTDTQYF.

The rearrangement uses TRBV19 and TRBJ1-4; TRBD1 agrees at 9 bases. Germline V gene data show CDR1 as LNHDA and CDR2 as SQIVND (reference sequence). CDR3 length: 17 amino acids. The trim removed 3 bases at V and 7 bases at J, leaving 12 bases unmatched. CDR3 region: CASSIISRGQGSEKLFF. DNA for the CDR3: TGTGCCAGTAGTATCATCTCCCGTGGACAGGGGAGTGAAAAACTGTTTTTT.

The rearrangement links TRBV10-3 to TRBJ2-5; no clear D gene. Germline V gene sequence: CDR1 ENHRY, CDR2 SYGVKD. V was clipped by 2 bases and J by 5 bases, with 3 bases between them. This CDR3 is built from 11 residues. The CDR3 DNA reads TGTGCCATCAGTGAGGAGGAGACCCAGTACTTC. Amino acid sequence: CAISEEETQYF.